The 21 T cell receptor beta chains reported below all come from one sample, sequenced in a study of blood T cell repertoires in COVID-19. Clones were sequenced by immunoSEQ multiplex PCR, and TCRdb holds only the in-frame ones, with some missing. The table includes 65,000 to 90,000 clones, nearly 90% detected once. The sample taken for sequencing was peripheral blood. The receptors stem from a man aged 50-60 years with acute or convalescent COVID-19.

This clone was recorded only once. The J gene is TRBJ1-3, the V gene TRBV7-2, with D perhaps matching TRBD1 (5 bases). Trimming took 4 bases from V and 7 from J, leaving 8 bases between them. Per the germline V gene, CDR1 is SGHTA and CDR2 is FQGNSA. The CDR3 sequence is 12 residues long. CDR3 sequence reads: CASSSGVNTIYF. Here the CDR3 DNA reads TGTGCCAGCAGCTCGGGGGTGAACACCATATATTTT.

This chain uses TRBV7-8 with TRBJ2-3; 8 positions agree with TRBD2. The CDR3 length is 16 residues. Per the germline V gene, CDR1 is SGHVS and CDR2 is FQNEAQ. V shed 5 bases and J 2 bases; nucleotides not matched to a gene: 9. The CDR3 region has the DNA TGTGCCAGCAGCAAAACCCGGGGGGGTAACACAGATACGCAGTATTTT. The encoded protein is CASSKTRGGNTDTQYF.

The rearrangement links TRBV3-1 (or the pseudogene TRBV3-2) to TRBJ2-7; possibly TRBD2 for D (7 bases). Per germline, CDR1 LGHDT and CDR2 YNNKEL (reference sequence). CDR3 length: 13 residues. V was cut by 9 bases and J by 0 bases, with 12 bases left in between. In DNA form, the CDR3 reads TGTGCCAGACATGGGGGGGCCTCCTACGAGCAGTACGTC. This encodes CARHGGASYEQYV.

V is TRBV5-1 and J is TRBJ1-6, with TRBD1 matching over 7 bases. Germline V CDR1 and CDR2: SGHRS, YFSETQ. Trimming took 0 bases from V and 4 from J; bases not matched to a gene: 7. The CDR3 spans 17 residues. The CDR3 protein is CASSLGGGAEYNSPLHF. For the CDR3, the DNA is TGCGCCAGCAGCTTGGGAGGGGGCGCCGAATATAATTCACCCCTCCACTTT.

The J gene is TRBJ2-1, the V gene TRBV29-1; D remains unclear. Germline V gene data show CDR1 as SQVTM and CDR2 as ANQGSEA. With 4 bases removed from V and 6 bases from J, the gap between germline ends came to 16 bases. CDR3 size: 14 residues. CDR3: CSVVPHSTANEQFF. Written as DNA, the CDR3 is TGCAGCGTTGTACCGCACTCGACTGCCAATGAGCAGTTCTTC.

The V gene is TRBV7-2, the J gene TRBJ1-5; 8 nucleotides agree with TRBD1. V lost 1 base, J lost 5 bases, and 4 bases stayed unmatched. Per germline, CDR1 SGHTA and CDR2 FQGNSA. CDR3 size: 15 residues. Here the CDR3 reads CASSLGTGRDQPQHF. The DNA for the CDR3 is TGTGCCAGCAGCTTAGGGACAGGGAGGGATCAGCCCCAGCATTTT.

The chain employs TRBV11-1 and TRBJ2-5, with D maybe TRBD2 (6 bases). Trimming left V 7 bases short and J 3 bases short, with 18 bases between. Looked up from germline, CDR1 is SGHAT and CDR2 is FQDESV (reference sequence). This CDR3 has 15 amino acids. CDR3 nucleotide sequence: TGTGCCAGCACCAACAGAAGACTAGGGAAAGAGACCCAGTACTTC. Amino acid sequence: CASTNRRLGKETQYF.

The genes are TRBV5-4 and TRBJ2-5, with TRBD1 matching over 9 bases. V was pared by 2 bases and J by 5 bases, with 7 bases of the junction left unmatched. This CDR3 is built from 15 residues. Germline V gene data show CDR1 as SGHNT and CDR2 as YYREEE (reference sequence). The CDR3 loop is CASSLSTGGAETQYF. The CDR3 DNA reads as TGTGCCAGCAGCTTATCTACAGGGGGCGCCGAGACCCAGTACTTC.

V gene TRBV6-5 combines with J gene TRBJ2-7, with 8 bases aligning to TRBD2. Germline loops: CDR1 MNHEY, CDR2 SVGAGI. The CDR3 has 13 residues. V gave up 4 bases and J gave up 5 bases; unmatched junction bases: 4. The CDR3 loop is CASSSGGAHEQYF. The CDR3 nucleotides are TGTGCCAGCAGTTCCGGGGGGGCCCACGAGCAGTACTTC.

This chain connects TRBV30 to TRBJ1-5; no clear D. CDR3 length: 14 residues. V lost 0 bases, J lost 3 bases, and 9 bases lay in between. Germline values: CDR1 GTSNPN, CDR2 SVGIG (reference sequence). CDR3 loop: CAWSVHRTNQPQHF. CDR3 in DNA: TGTGCCTGGAGTGTACACAGAACCAATCAGCCCCAGCATTTT. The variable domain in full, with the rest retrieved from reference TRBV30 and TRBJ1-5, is SQTIHQWPATLVQPVGSPLSLECTVEGTSNPNLYWYRQAAGRGLQLLFYSVGIGQISSEVPQNLSASRPQDRQFILSSKKLLLSDSGFYLCAWSVHRTNQPQHFGDGTRLSIL.

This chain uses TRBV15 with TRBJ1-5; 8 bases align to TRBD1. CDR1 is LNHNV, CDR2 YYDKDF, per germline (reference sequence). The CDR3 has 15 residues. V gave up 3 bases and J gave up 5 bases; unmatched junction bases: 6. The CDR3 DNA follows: TGTGCCACCAGCAGGACAGGGGACCGGGATCAGCCCCAGCATTTT. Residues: CATSRTGDRDQPQHF. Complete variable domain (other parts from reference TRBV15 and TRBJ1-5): DAMVIQNPRYQVTQFGKPVTLSCSQTLNHNVMYWYQQKSSQAPKLLFHYYDKDFNNEADTPDNFQSRRPNTSFCFLDIRSPGLGDTAMYLCATSRTGDRDQPQHFGDGTRLSIL.

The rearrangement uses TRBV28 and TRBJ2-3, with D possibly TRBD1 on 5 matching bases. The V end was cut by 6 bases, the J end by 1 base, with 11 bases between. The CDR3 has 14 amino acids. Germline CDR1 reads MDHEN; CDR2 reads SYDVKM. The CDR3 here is CASRPTGRTDTQYF. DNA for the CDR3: TGTGCCAGCAGGCCTACAGGTCGCACAGATACGCAGTATTTT.

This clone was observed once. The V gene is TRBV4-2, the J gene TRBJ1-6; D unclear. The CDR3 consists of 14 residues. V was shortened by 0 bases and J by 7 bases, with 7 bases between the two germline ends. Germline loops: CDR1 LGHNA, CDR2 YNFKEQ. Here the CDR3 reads CASSQDGRNSPLHF. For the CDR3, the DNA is TGTGCCAGCAGCCAAGATGGGAGGAATTCACCCCTCCACTTT.

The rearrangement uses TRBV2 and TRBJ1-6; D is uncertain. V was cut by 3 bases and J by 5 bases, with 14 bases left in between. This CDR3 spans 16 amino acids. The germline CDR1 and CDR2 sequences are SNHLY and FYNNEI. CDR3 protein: CASSEWGVFNNSPLHF. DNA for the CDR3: TGTGCCAGCAGTGAGTGGGGAGTCTTTAATAATTCACCCCTCCACTTT.

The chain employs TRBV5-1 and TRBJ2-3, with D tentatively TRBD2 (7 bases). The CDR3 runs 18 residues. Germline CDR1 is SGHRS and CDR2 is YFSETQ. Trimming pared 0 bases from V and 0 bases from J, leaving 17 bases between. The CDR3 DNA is TGCGCCAGCAGCTTGGTTCCGGGGGGCCACTCTAGCACAGATACGCAGTATTTT. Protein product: CASSLVPGGHSSTDTQYF. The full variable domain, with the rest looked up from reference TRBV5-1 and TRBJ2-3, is KAGVTQTPRYLIKTRGQQVTLSCSPISGHRSVSWYQQTPGQGLQFLFEYFSETQRNKGNFPGRFSGRQFSNSRSEMNVSTLELGDSALYLCASSLVPGGHSSTDTQYFGPGTRLTVL.

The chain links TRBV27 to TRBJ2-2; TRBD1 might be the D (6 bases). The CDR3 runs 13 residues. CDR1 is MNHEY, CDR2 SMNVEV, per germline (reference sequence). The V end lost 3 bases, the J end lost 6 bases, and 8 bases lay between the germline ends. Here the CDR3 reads CASSFAGAGELFF. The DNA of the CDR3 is TGTGCCAGCAGTTTCGCAGGGGCCGGGGAGCTGTTTTTT.

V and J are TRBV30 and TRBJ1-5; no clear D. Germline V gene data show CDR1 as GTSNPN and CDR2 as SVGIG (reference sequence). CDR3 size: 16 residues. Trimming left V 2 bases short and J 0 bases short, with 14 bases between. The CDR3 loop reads CAWSRGLGVSNQPQHF. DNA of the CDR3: TGTGCCTGGAGTCGTGGTTTGGGAGTTAGCAATCAGCCCCAGCATTTT. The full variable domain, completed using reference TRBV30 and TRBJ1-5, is SQTIHQWPATLVQPVGSPLSLECTVEGTSNPNLYWYRQAAGRGLQLLFYSVGIGQISSEVPQNLSASRPQDRQFILSSKKLLLSDSGFYLCAWSRGLGVSNQPQHFGDGTRLSIL.

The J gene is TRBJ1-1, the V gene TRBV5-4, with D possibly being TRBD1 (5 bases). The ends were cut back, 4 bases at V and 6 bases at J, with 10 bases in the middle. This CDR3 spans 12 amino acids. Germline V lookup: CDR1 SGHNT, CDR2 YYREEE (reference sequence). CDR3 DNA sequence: TGTGCCAGCAGCCTTCAGGGATCTGAAGCTTTCTTT. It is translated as CASSLQGSEAFF.

The CDR3, as DNA: TGTGCCATCAGTGAGTCGGAGCAGGCGAGGGGCACAGATACGCAGTATTTT. It codes for CAISESEQARGTDTQYF. The J gene is TRBJ2-3, the V gene TRBV10-3; D possibly corresponds to TRBD2 (5 bases). The CDR3 extends over 17 amino acids. The germline V gene encodes CDR1 ENHRY and CDR2 SYGVKD. Trimming left V 0 bases short and J 1 base short, with 14 bases between.

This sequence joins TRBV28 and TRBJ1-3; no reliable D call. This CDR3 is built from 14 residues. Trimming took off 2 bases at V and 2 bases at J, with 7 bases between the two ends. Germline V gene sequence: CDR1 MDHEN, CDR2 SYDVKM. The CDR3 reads CASSLGGAGNTIYF. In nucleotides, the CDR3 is TGTGCCAGCAGTTTAGGCGGGGCTGGAAACACCATATATTTT.

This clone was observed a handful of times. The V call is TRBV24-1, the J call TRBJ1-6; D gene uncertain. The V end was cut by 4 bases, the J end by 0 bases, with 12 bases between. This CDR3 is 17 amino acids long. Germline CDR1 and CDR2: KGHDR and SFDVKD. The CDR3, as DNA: TGTGCCACCAGTGAAGCGGCCCCGAGCTCCTATAATTCACCCCTCCACTTT. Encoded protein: CATSEAAPSSYNSPLHF.